Shown below are 15 T cell receptor beta chains from a single sample sequenced in a study of radiation and T cells in renal cell carcinoma. The time point: baseline pretreatment blood. Treatment specified: 15 Gy SBRT to primary tumor, nephrectomy 4 weeks later. Method: immunoSEQ multiplex PCR; TCRdb's copy keeps in-frame clones and lacks some. This sample has about 91,000 clones, with 82% found just once. The sample in question was blood, obtained from a patient whose treatment included radiotherapy and nephrectomy. These receptors were obtained from a man aged 55 to 70 with renal cell carcinoma.

The chain has TRBV4-3 and TRBJ2-1, with D uncertain. The CDR3 spans 15 residues. Germline-derived CDR1 and CDR2 are LGHNA and YSLEER. V was clipped by 4 bases and J by 0 bases, with 10 bases between them. The CDR3: CASSLMRSSYNEQFF. The CDR3 DNA follows: TGCGCCAGCAGCCTAATGAGGAGCTCCTACAATGAGCAGTTCTTC.

The rearrangement uses TRBV5-1 and TRBJ2-7, with TRBD2 matching 9 bases. J was trimmed by 0 bases and V by 3 bases; bases with no gene match: 7. This CDR3 has 16 amino acids. Germline CDR1 reads SGHRS; CDR2 reads YFSETQ. Here the CDR3 reads CASSSTSGVFSYEQYF. The CDR3 bases are TGCGCCAGCAGCTCGACTAGCGGAGTCTTCTCCTACGAGCAGTACTTC. The variable domain in full, with the rest retrieved from reference TRBV5-1 and TRBJ2-7, is KAGVTQTPRYLIKTRGQQVTLSCSPISGHRSVSWYQQTPGQGLQFLFEYFSETQRNKGNFPGRFSGRQFSNSRSEMNVSTLELGDSALYLCASSSTSGVFSYEQYFGPGTRLTVT.

CDR3 sequence (DNA): TGTGCCAGCAGTTACGGGTTCGATAGCAATCAGCCCCAGCATTTT. Translated, it gives CASSYGFDSNQPQHF. This chain joins TRBV6-5 and TRBJ1-5; no clear D. The CDR3 contains 15 residues. V lost 2 bases and J lost 0, with 8 bases in between. The V gene's germline CDR1 is MNHEY and CDR2 SVGAGI.

This clone was observed a few times. This chain uses TRBV28 with TRBJ1-1; D may be TRBD1 (5 bases). Trimming pared 6 bases from V and 5 bases from J, leaving 16 bases between. CDR3 length equals 14 residues. From germline, CDR1 is MDHEN and CDR2 SYDVKM. As DNA, the CDR3 is TGTGCCAGCAGAAACCTTCTAAGGGGAACTGAAGCTTTCTTT. This encodes CASRNLLRGTEAFF.

This clone was observed a handful of times. This chain joins TRBV5-1 and TRBJ2-2; D unclear. Germline V CDR1 and CDR2: SGHRS, YFSETQ. V was pared by 0 bases and J by 0 bases, with 6 bases between. CDR3 size: 15 residues. The CDR3 DNA reads TGCGCCAGCAGCTTGGGACAAACGAACACCGGGGAGCTGTTTTTT. This codes for CASSLGQTNTGELFF.

The rearrangement uses TRBV5-4 and TRBJ2-5; TRBD1 might be the D (6 bases). This CDR3 spans 14 amino acids. The germline V gene encodes CDR1 SGHNT and CDR2 YYREEE (reference sequence). The V end was cut by 2 bases, the J end by 5 bases, with 13 bases between. CDR3 in amino acids: CASSFNRDGETQYF. CDR3 coding DNA: TGTGCCAGCAGCTTCAACAGGGATGGGGAGACCCAGTACTTC.

This chain links TRBV10-2 with TRBJ2-1; 8 nucleotides agree with TRBD1. Germline assignment: CDR1 WSHSY and CDR2 SAAADI. With V trimmed by 10 bases and J by 6 bases, 5 bases remained unmatched. The length of the CDR3 is 12 residues. The CDR3 spells CATSGTGNEQFF. For the CDR3, the DNA is TGCGCCACCTCGGGGACAGGCAATGAGCAGTTCTTC.

V gene TRBV27 combines with J gene TRBJ2-2; TRBD2 matches 7 bases. The CDR3 loop spans 16 amino acids. Germline loops: CDR1 MNHEY, CDR2 SMNVEV (reference sequence). V shed 0 bases and J 6 bases; nucleotides not matched to a gene: 7. The CDR3 region is CASSLSSGLYPGELFF. CDR3 sequence (DNA): TGTGCCAGCAGTTTATCTAGCGGGTTGTACCCCGGGGAGCTGTTTTTT.

This clone was detected once. The chain has TRBV5-4 and TRBJ2-1; no reliable D call. The CDR3 has 13 residues. Germline CDR1 is SGHNT and CDR2 is YYREEE (reference sequence). The V end lost 0 bases, the J end lost 6 bases, and 7 bases lay between the germline ends. CDR3 region: CASSLVGSNEQFF. The CDR3 bases are TGTGCCAGCAGCTTGGTGGGATCCAATGAGCAGTTCTTC.

V gene TRBV30 combines with J gene TRBJ1-2; 9 bases are a match to TRBD1. The trim removed 6 bases at V and 6 bases at J, leaving 5 bases unmatched. The CDR3 runs 12 residues. CDR1 and CDR2 from the germline V gene are GTSNPN and SVGIG (reference sequence). The CDR3 sequence: CACPTGGDGYTF. CDR3 DNA sequence: TGTGCCTGCCCCACAGGGGGCGATGGCTACACCTTC. The whole variable domain, remainder taken from reference TRBV30 and TRBJ1-2, is SQTIHQWPATLVQPVGSPLSLECTVEGTSNPNLYWYRQAAGRGLQLLFYSVGIGQISSEVPQNLSASRPQDRQFILSSKKLLLSDSGFYLCACPTGGDGYTFGSGTRLTVV.

V gene TRBV19 combines with J gene TRBJ1-1, with D uncertain. The germline V and J ends were trimmed by 4 bases and 3 bases, with 9 bases remaining between them. CDR3 size: 13 residues. Germline CDR1 is LNHDA and CDR2 is SQIVND (reference sequence). This CDR3 is CASSTGRYTEAFF. The DNA of the CDR3 is TGTGCCAGTAGTACCGGAAGATACACTGAAGCTTTCTTT.

The chain joins TRBV5-4 to TRBJ2-3; 15 positions agree with TRBD2. V shed 4 bases and J 3 bases; nucleotides not matched to a gene: 6. The CDR3 consists of 17 residues. Germline loops: CDR1 SGHNT, CDR2 YYREEE (reference sequence). The CDR3 sequence is CASSTKGTSGRTDTQYF. The CDR3 nucleotides are TGTGCCAGCAGCACCAAGGGGACTAGCGGGAGGACAGATACGCAGTATTTT.

The V call is TRBV10-3, the J call TRBJ1-3; D remains ambiguous. The germline V gene has CDR1 ENHRY and CDR2 SYGVKD. Trimming stripped 3 bases from V and 0 bases from J, with 12 bases between. This CDR3 contains 16 residues. The CDR3 spells CAISEGRQISGNTIYF. CDR3 in DNA: TGTGCCATCAGTGAAGGTCGGCAGATCTCTGGAAACACCATATATTTT.

The rearrangement uses TRBV19 and TRBJ2-1; 11 nucleotides align to TRBD2. This CDR3 contains 17 residues. The germline gives CDR1 LNHDA, CDR2 SQIVND (reference sequence). The J segment lost 5 bases and the V segment lost 4 bases, leaving 10 bases of the junction unmatched. CDR3 region: CASSKLAGVGGNNEQFF. The DNA for the CDR3 is TGTGCCAGTAGTAAACTAGCGGGAGTGGGTGGGAACAATGAGCAGTTCTTC.

The CDR3 sequence is CASSLLAGEPYEQYF. DNA of the CDR3: TGTGCCAGCAGTTTACTAGCGGGGGAGCCCTACGAGCAGTACTTC. V and J are TRBV6-1 and TRBJ2-7, with 11 bases lining up with TRBD2. Germline values: CDR1 MNHNS, CDR2 SASEGT. V shed 5 bases, J shed 2 bases, and the junction held 5 bases outside the gene matches. This CDR3 has 15 residues.